The subject of this entry is one T cell receptor (beta chain). Germline CDR1 DFQATT, CDR2 SNEGSKA (reference sequence). V was shortened by 1 base and J by 5 bases, with 6 bases between the two germline ends. The CDR3 contains 11 residues. These data belong to a study of shared T cell receptors in the human thymus. The assay was immunoSEQ multiplex PCR, and TCRdb's table has in-frame clones only and misses some. Seen here are about 660,000 clones, 88% observed once, and the top ten hold 0.0095% to 0.012%. These data are also associated with another study on human thymus T cells.

This chain joins TRBV20-1 and TRBJ2-7; no firm D call. The specimen sequenced was thymocytes. The sequence derives from a boy under two years old with a congenital heart defect. The chain's CDR3 is CSARGANEQYF. CDR3 nucleotide sequence: TGCAGTGCTAGAGGGGCCAACGAGCAGTACTTC.